This T cell receptor beta chain stems from a study of graft-versus-host responses after intestinal transplantation. The wider study: Among the recipients, transplants were multivisceral, liver-intestinal, or isolated intestinal. Tacrolimus plus steroids were given to all recipients for approximately three years, preceded by anti-thymocyte globulin induction. Study-wide points: Early post-transplant HvG declines were associated with peak circulating GvH clone levels. Recipient marrow held GvH clones, some first seen in ileum or blood.

Produced via immunoSEQ multiplex PCR; TCRdb's table is partial and in-frame only. Here the sample spans nearly 110,000 clones, 87% being singletons. Note on this clone: Its target is not known.

This clonotype was sampled from a human donor who was the organ donor for an intestinal transplant. Material: unstimulated CD4+ T cells sorted from spleen or lymph node cells, obtained before transplant.

CDR3 sequence reads: CASTQNHQPQHF. In DNA, the CDR3 is TGTGCCAGCACCCAAAACCATCAGCCCCAGCATTTT. The chain is built from TRBV28 and TRBJ1-5; D not certain. Trimming took off 7 bases at V and 5 bases at J, with 9 bases between the two ends. The CDR3 is 12 amino acids. The germline CDR1 and CDR2 sequences are MDHEN and SYDVKM.